One and the same sample provided the 24 T cell receptor beta chains below, sequenced in a study of blood T cells in healthy people across ages. A second PCR of roughly 7 to 11 cycles used a sample-barcoded 5' primer and a J-beta primer mix. TCRdb independently ran MiXCR on the 5' RACE reads; one entry per CDR3 protein. The sample has about 930,000 distinct CDR3 sequences, about 29% seen once. These data were likewise used in another study, on T cells of mothers and their children.

Material for sequencing was blood. The receptors originated from a woman aged 35 to 49 in good health.

This clonotype has only one observation. The chain employs TRBV5-1 and TRBJ2-3, with D perhaps matching TRBD2 (7 bases). The CDR3 sequence is 14 residues long. CDR1 is SGHRS, CDR2 YFSETQ, per germline. V was cut by 3 bases and J by 10 bases, with 18 bases left in between. The CDR3 loop reads CASSWEGGPAAQYF. CDR3 in DNA: TGCGCCAGCAGCTGGGAGGGGGGGCCCGCTGCGCAGTATTTT.

This chain links TRBV7-2 with TRBJ2-1, with TRBD2 matching over 9 bases. Germline-derived CDR1 and CDR2 are SGHTA and FQGNSA. After removal of 2 bases from V and 6 bases from J, the junction contained 8 bases not matched to a gene. This CDR3 is 16 amino acids long. The chain's CDR3 is CASSLSASGAANEQFF. The CDR3 DNA is TGTGCCAGCAGCTTAAGTGCTAGCGGGGCGGCCAATGAGCAGTTCTTC.

Of note for this clonotype: Given a much more abundant clone one base away, this may be a read error. This chain connects TRBV29-1 to TRBJ1-2, with no clear D. This CDR3 spans 14 amino acids. V shed 5 bases and J shed 8 bases, with 21 bases lying between them. CDR1 and CDR2 (germline): SQVTM, ANQGSEA. In nucleotides, the CDR3 is TGCAGCGTTCACGGTCACCAAAAAGACTGGGGCTACACCTTC. Encoded protein: CSVHGHQKDWGYTF.

This clonotype was counted only a few times. The gene calls are TRBV2 and TRBJ2-3; 8 bases align to TRBD2. The CDR3 totals 16 residues. V trimming: 8 bases; J trimming: 5 bases; junction bases outside the gene matches: 15. Germline values: CDR1 SNHLY, CDR2 FYNNEI. The CDR3 DNA reads as TGTGCCAGCTTGGGTCCCACCGGGACTAGGCTAGATACGCAGTATTTT. It translates to CASLGPTGTRLDTQYF.

In regard to this clonotype: A much larger clone is a single base away; this may be a read error. The genes are TRBV5-1 and TRBJ1-2, with a tentative D call TRBD1 (5 bases). CDR1 and CDR2 from the germline V gene are SGHRS and YFSETQ. CDR3 size: 14 residues. The CDR3 bases are TGCGCCAGCCGCTTCAGGGATGAGAACTATGGCTACGCCTTC. Its translation is CASRFRDENYGYAF.

This clonotype was observed a few times. The rearrangement links TRBV20-1 to TRBJ2-7; 13 positions agree with TRBD2. The CDR3 sequence is 16 residues long. Germline V gene lookup returns CDR1 DFQATT and CDR2 SNEGSKA (reference sequence). J gave up 1 base and V 4 bases, and 7 bases lay outside the gene matches. The CDR3 nucleotides read TGCAGTGCTACCCGACTAGCGGGGGGCCAATCCTACGAGCAGTACTTC. This translates into CSATRLAGGQSYEQYF.

This clonotype was counted between two and nine times. The chain joins TRBV12-3 or TRBV12-4 to TRBJ1-6; no definite D call. With 3 bases removed from V and 7 bases from J, the gap between germline ends came to 13 bases. This CDR3 spans 15 amino acids. The CDR3 nucleotides are TGTGCCAGCAGTTTTCAGGTCCGACCGAATTCACCCCTCCACTTT. Encoded protein: CASSFQVRPNSPLHF.

As concerns this clonotype: At one boundary the junction diverges from the germline segment, which might be a read error. The CDR3 coding sequence is TGCGCCAGCAGTCCAACAGGGATCTTCTACGAGCAGTACTTC. It translates to CASSPTGIFYEQYF. The rearrangement joins TRBV12-3 or TRBV12-4 to TRBJ2-7, with D possibly matching TRBD1 (6 bases). CDR3 length: 14 residues.

This clonotype was detected ten times or more. The J gene is TRBJ2-6, the V gene TRBV4-1; D is perhaps TRBD1 or TRBD2 (6 bases each). Per the germline V gene, CDR1 is MGHRA and CDR2 is YSYEKL. The CDR3 loop spans 17 amino acids. Trimming pared 0 bases from V and 2 bases from J, leaving 11 bases between. CDR3 DNA: TGCGCCAGCAGCCAAGATCCGGGGGCCACTGGGGCCAACGTCCTGACTTTC. Its translation is CASSQDPGATGANVLTF.

This clonotype was detected only a few times. CDR3 in amino acids: CASSRSGRAEEQYF. The CDR3 DNA reads as TGTGCCAGCAGCCGATCCGGACGGGCTGAGGAGCAGTACTTC. The V gene is TRBV7-3, the J gene TRBJ2-7; D not certain. Germline values: CDR1 SGHTA, CDR2 FQGTGA. The CDR3 totals 14 residues. Trimming pared 5 bases from V and 7 bases from J, leaving 18 bases between.

This clonotype was seen at least ten times. The gene calls are TRBV7-2 and TRBJ2-7; D ambiguous. Trimming cost V 0 bases and J 0 bases, with 9 bases left between them. The CDR3 extends over 15 amino acids. CDR1 and CDR2 (germline): SGHTA, FQGNSA. DNA for the CDR3: TGTGCCAGCAGCTTAGCGGGATCCCTCTCCTACGAGCAGTACTTC. Amino acids: CASSLAGSLSYEQYF.

This rearrangement joins TRBV5-1 to TRBJ2-1; the match to TRBD1 covers 10 bases. There are 16 residues in the CDR3. Germline-derived CDR1 and CDR2 are SGHRS and YFSETQ. V was clipped by 2 bases and J by 9 bases; unmatched bases: 11. The CDR3 loop reads CASSFAPGQGSSEQFF. CDR3 DNA: TGCGCCAGCAGCTTCGCCCCGGGACAGGGGTCGAGTGAGCAGTTCTTC.

This clonotype was found many times. This chain connects TRBV7-8 to TRBJ2-6; D tentatively fits TRBD1 or TRBD2 (5 bases each). CDR1 and CDR2 (germline): SGHVS, FQNEAQ. The CDR3 contains 18 residues. Trimming took off 2 bases at V and 4 bases at J, with 18 bases between the two ends. The DNA of the CDR3 is TGTGCCAGCAGCTTAACGACAGCGGCCGCTAGAGGGGCCAACGTCCTGACTTTC. Translated, it gives CASSLTTAAARGANVLTF.

Worth noting for this clonotype: This sequence may be a read error, since a much larger clone differs from it by one base. The gene calls are TRBV27 and TRBJ2-1, with a weak D call TRBD2 (6 bases). This CDR3 has 16 amino acids. V was pared by 5 bases and J by 3 bases, with 17 bases between. Germline CDR1 MNHEY, CDR2 SMNVEV (reference sequence). The CDR3 DNA reads TGTGCCAGCAGTCTACACACTAGCAGGGTCTACAATGAGCAGTTCTTC. It is translated as CASSLHTSRVYNEQFF.

As concerns this clonotype: A single base separates this from a much larger clone, so it may be a read error. The rearrangement joins TRBV5-6 to TRBJ2-7; the match to TRBD1 covers 10 bases. The CDR3 runs to 14 residues. CDR1 is SGHDT and CDR2 is YYEEEE in the germline V gene. Here the CDR3 DNA reads TGTGCCGGCAGCGCGACAGGGGGCAAATACGAGCAGTACTTC. Its translation: CAGSATGGKYEQYF.

The gene calls are TRBV15 and TRBJ2-1; 10 nucleotides align to TRBD2. The V gene end was trimmed by 2 bases and the J gene end by 10 bases; junction bases not matched to a gene: 17. This CDR3 contains 18 residues. Germline V gene data show CDR1 as LNHNV and CDR2 as YYDKDF (reference sequence). The CDR3 protein is CATSRLGAGTSDPYEQFF. In DNA, the CDR3 is TGTGCCACCAGCAGACTTGGGGCGGGGACTAGCGACCCCTACGAGCAGTTCTTC.

On this clonotype itself: Just one base apart from a much larger clone, this may be a read error. The rearrangement uses TRBV4-1 and TRBJ2-1; 10 positions agree with TRBD1. J gave up 10 bases and V 1 base, and 7 bases lay outside the gene matches. Germline V gene data show CDR1 as MGHRA and CDR2 as YSYEKL. The CDR3 runs to 15 residues. The CDR3 loop is CASSQGLDRGSEQFF. For the CDR3, the DNA is TGCGCCAGCAGCCAAGGGTTGGACAGGGGGTCCGAGCAGTTCTTC.

The V gene is TRBV10-3, the J gene TRBJ1-1, with 7 nucleotides matching TRBD1. CDR1 is ENHRY, CDR2 SYGVKD, per germline. V dropped 2 bases and J dropped 5; count of bases not matched to a gene: 8. The CDR3 loop spans 15 amino acids. The CDR3 DNA reads TGTGCCATCAGTGAGAGGGAGGCAGGGGGAACTGAAGCTTTCTTT. Translation gives CAISEREAGGTEAFF.

The genes are TRBV12-3 or TRBV12-4 and TRBJ1-5; D uncertain. The CDR3 contains 15 residues. V was shortened by 1 base and J by 7 bases, with 14 bases between the two germline ends. CDR3 in amino acids: CASSLVSGARQPQHF. As DNA, the CDR3 is TGTGCCAGCAGTTTAGTTTCAGGAGCTCGGCAGCCCCAGCATTTT.

This clonotype was seen at least ten times. The chain carries TRBV29-1 and TRBJ2-1, with D possibly matching TRBD2 (5 bases). V was shortened by 6 bases and J by 7 bases, with 19 bases between the two germline ends. From germline, CDR1 is SQVTM and CDR2 ANQGSEA. This CDR3 comprises 14 residues. In nucleotides, the CDR3 is TGCAGCGTCAGACGGTCTCAGCGGCTAAATGAGCAGTTCTTC. The encoded protein is CSVRRSQRLNEQFF.

This chain connects TRBV5-1 to TRBJ2-5, with D perhaps assigned TRBD1 or TRBD2 (5 bases each). The germline CDR1 and CDR2 sequences are SGHRS and YFSETQ. The CDR3 has 15 residues. Trimming cost V 5 bases and J 1 base, with 15 bases left between them. CDR3 DNA sequence: TGCGCCAGCAGAATTACGGGACCCATCCAAGAGACCCAGTACTTC. Translating it yields CASRITGPIQETQYF.

This sequence joins TRBV12-3 or TRBV12-4 and TRBJ1-1, with D possibly being TRBD1 (6 bases). The V and J ends lost 7 bases and 6 bases respectively, with 12 bases between them. This CDR3 contains 12 residues. The CDR3 coding sequence is TGTGCCAGCATTGGACAGTCGGCTGAAGCTTTCTTT. Translated: CASIGQSAEAFF.

The chain uses TRBV5-1 and TRBJ2-7; 7 nucleotides agree with TRBD2. The germline V gene has CDR1 SGHRS and CDR2 YFSETQ. The V gene end was trimmed by 2 bases and the J gene end by 3 bases; junction bases not matched to a gene: 8. The CDR3 is made up of 15 amino acids. The CDR3 DNA reads TGCGCCAGCAGCTTAGGAGCGGGGACCGACTACGAGCAGTACTTC. It codes for CASSLGAGTDYEQYF.

Note on this clonotype: A read error may produce the germline difference seen at one junction end. This chain joins TRBV6-5 and TRBJ2-5; D may correspond to TRBD1 or TRBD2 (6 bases each). Germline lookup yields CDR1 MNHEY and CDR2 SVGAGI. The CDR3 spans 14 residues. The CDR3 bases are TGTGCCAGCAGTATCTTGGGGGGACAAGAGGCCCAGTACTTC. It specifies CASSILGGQEAQYF.